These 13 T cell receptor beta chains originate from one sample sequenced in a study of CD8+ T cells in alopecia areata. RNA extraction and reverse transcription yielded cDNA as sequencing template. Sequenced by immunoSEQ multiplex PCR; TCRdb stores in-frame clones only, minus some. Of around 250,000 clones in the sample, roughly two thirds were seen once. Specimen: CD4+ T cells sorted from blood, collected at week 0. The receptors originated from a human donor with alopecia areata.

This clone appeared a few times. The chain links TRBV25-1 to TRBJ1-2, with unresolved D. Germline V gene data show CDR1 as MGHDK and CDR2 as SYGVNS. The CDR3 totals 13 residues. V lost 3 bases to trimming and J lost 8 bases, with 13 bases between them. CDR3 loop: CASSEAARGGYTF. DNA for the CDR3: TGTGCCAGCAGTGAGGCGGCCCGCGGGGGCTACACCTTC.

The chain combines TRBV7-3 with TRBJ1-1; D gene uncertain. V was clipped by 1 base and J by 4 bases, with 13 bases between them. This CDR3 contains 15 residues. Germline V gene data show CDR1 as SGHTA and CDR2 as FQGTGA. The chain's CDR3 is CASSLRPGLGTEAFF. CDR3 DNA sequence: TGTGCCAGCAGCTTAAGACCCGGGTTAGGCACTGAAGCTTTCTTT.

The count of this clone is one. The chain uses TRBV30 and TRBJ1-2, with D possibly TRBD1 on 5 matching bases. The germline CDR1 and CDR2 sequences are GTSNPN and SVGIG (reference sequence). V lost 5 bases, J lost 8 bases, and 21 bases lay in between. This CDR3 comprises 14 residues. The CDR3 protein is CAWDPRGYGIGYTF. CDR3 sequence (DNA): TGTGCCTGGGATCCACGGGGGTATGGAATCGGCTACACCTTC.

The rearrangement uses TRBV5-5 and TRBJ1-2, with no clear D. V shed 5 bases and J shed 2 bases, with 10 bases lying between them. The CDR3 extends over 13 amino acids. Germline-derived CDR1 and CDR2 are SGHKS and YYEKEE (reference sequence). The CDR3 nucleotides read TGTGCCAGCAGTCCCGACGGAAACTATGGCTACACCTTC. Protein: CASSPDGNYGYTF.

The CDR3 sequence is CASSYSTGVHGYTF. CDR3 DNA sequence: TGTGCCAGCAGTTACTCGACCGGCGTCCATGGCTACACCTTC. The rearrangement uses TRBV6-5 and TRBJ1-2; D not resolved. This CDR3 has 14 residues. Germline assignment: CDR1 MNHEY and CDR2 SVGAGI. V shed 0 bases and J shed 6 bases, with 11 bases lying between them.

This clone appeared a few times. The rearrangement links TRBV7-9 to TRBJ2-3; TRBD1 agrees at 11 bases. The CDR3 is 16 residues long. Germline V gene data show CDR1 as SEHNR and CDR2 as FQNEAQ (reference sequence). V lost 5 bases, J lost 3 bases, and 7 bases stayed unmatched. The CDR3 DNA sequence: TGTGCCAGCAGCGTGGGACAGGGGGGGCGGACAGATACGCAGTATTTT. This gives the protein CASSVGQGGRTDTQYF.

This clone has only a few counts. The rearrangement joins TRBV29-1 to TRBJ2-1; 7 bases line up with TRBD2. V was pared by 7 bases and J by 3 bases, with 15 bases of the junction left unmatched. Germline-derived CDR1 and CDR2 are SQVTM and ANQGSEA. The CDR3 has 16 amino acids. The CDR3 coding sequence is TGCAGCGCTGAGATCCGGGAGTCTAGCGGCTACAATGAGCAGTTCTTC. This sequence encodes CSAEIRESSGYNEQFF.

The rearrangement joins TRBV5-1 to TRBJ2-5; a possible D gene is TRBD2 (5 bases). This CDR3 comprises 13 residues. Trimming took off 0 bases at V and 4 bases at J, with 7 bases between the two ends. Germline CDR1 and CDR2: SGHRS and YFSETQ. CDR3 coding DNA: TGCGCCAGCAGCTTGGTAGGGAGAGAGACCCAGTACTTC. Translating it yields CASSLVGRETQYF.

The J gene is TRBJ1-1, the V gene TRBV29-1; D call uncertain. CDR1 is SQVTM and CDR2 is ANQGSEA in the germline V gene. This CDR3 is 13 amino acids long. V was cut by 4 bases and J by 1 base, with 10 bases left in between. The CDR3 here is CSVAPSWNTEAFF. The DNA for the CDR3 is TGCAGCGTTGCCCCCTCGTGGAACACTGAAGCTTTCTTT.

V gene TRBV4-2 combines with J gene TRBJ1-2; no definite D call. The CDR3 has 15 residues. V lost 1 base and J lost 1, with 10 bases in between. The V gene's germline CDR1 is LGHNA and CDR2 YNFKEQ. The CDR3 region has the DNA TGTGCCAGCAGCCAAGTCGCTATGGGTAACTATGGCTACACCTTC. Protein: CASSQVAMGNYGYTF.

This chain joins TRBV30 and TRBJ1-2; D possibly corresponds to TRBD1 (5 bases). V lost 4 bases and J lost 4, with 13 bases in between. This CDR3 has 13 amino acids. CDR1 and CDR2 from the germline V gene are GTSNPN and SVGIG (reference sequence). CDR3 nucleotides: TGTGCCTGGAAGAACAGGAGGACCTATGGCTACACCTTC. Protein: CAWKNRRTYGYTF.

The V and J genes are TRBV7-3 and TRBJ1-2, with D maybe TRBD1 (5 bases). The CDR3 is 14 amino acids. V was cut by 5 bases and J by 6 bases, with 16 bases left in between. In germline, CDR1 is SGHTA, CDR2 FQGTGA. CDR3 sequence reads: CASSKTGAGDGYTF. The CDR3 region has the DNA TGTGCCAGCAGCAAAACCGGGGCCGGGGATGGCTACACCTTC.

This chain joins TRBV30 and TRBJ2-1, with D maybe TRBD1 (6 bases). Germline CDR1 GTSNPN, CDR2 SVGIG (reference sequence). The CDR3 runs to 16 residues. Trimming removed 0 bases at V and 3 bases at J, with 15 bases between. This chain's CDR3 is CAWSVQQGGFYNEQFF. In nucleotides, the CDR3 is TGTGCCTGGAGTGTACAACAGGGTGGGTTCTACAATGAGCAGTTCTTC.